The 21 T cell receptor beta chains below were found in one sample sequenced in a study of patients and donors after allogeneic stem cell transplantation. TCRdb independently ran MiXCR on the RT-PCR reads; one entry per CDR3 protein. The data show 400,000 to 450,000 distinct CDR3 sequences, with about a sixth seen just once and over 6% held by the top ten. Sequencing used blood, either unsorted or a sorted T cell fraction (not recorded which). The origin of the receptors is a human donor who was either an allogeneic HSCT recipient or a stem cell or donor lymphocyte infusion donor (not recorded which). It is not recorded whose cells these are; they may come from a transplant donor.

This clonotype was observed at least ten times. The CDR3 spells CASSPREMNTEAFF. Here the CDR3 DNA reads TGTGCCAGCAGCCCTAGGGAGATGAACACTGAAGCTTTCTTT. The chain combines TRBV12-3 or TRBV12-4 with TRBJ1-1; no firm D call. Between the trimmed V and J ends, which lost 6 bases and 0 bases, there was a span of 11 bases. This CDR3 is built from 14 residues.

The chain couples TRBV20-1 to TRBJ2-1, with 13 bases matching TRBD2. The CDR3 is made up of 16 amino acids. V was pared by 6 bases and J by 4 bases, with 9 bases of the junction left unmatched. Germline loops: CDR1 DFQATT, CDR2 SNEGSKA (reference sequence). In DNA form, the CDR3 reads TGCAGTGCACCAACCTTGACTAGCGGGGGGTACAATGAGCAGTTCTTC. Amino acids: CSAPTLTSGGYNEQFF.

A few counts support this clonotype. This chain joins TRBV10-3 and TRBJ2-3; TRBD1 is a possible D gene (6 bases). Trimming pared 6 bases from V and 2 bases from J, leaving 12 bases between. CDR1 is ENHRY and CDR2 is SYGVKD in the germline V gene. CDR3 size: 14 residues. CDR3 DNA sequence: TGTGCCATCAGCGACAGGCCCAACACAGATACGCAGTATTTT. Translation gives CAISDRPNTDTQYF.

This clonotype was observed a few times. This chain links TRBV2 with TRBJ1-1; D ambiguous. V was trimmed by 8 bases and J by 11 bases, leaving 15 bases between them. Germline V gene data show CDR1 as SNHLY and CDR2 as FYNNEI. This CDR3 comprises 11 residues. The CDR3 region is CASRQNGMAFF. In nucleotides, the CDR3 is TGTGCCAGCCGCCAAAACGGGATGGCTTTCTTT.

The rearrangement links TRBV13 to TRBJ2-7, with a possible D match to TRBD1 (5 bases). Germline V gene sequence: CDR1 PRHDT, CDR2 FYEKMQ (reference sequence). CDR3 size: 17 residues. The V and J ends lost 3 bases and 3 bases respectively, with 21 bases between them. The CDR3 DNA is TGTGCCAGCAGCTTCGGCAGGGCCAGATCTCCCAACTACGAGCAGTACTTC. It codes for CASSFGRARSPNYEQYF.

This clonotype was seen at least ten times. The chain is built from TRBV5-1 and TRBJ2-1; no reliable D call. V was shortened by 1 base and J by 0 bases, with 8 bases between the two germline ends. This CDR3 has 15 amino acids. Germline V gene data show CDR1 as SGHRS and CDR2 as YFSETQ. The CDR3 here is CASSLIRSSYNEQFF. CDR3 in DNA: TGCGCCAGCAGCTTGATCAGAAGCTCCTACAATGAGCAGTTCTTC.

The chain carries TRBV7-8 and TRBJ1-1; D is unclear. Deletions cut 1 base from V and 1 base from J, with 13 bases between. Germline lookup yields CDR1 SGHVS and CDR2 FQNEAQ. The CDR3 spans 16 residues. In DNA form, the CDR3 reads TGTGCCAGCAGCTTAGGGGAGCGTTCGTGGAACACTGAAGCTTTCTTT. It is translated as CASSLGERSWNTEAFF.

The chain combines TRBV3-1 with TRBJ1-4; perhaps TRBD1 as D (6 bases). V lost 3 bases and J 9 bases, leaving 11 bases between the germline ends. Germline V lookup: CDR1 LGHDT, CDR2 YNNKEL (reference sequence). This CDR3 contains 13 residues. The CDR3 region has the DNA TGTGCCAGCAGCCAGCGGGGGGGCCAAAAACTGTTTTTT. Its protein is CASSQRGGQKLFF.

Ten or more counts support this clonotype. The rearrangement joins TRBV4-1 to TRBJ1-1, with a possible D match to TRBD1 (5 bases). Germline CDR1 and CDR2: MGHRA and YSYEKL. The V end lost 1 base, the J end lost 6 bases, and 12 bases lay between the germline ends. The CDR3 has 14 amino acids. CDR3 region: CASSQGMWDSEAFF. CDR3 bases: TGCGCCAGCAGCCAAGGAATGTGGGACTCTGAAGCTTTCTTT.

The chain uses TRBV10-1 and TRBJ2-4, with D unresolved. In germline, CDR1 is WNHNN, CDR2 SYGVQD (reference sequence). This CDR3 is 17 amino acids long. The V end lost 2 bases, the J end lost 0 bases, and 14 bases lay between the germline ends. The CDR3 spells CASSENDGILAKNIQYF. The CDR3 coding sequence is TGCGCCAGCAGTGAGAACGACGGAATACTAGCCAAAAACATTCAGTACTTC.

On this clonotype itself: The junction shows a germline mismatch at one end, possibly a read error. This chain uses TRBV7-9 with TRBJ2-7; no reliable D call. The CDR3 consists of 12 residues. The V gene's germline CDR1 is SEHNR and CDR2 FQNEAQ (reference sequence). In nucleotides, the CDR3 is TGTGCCAGCATCTTAGGAGACTACGAGCAGTACTTC. Translating it yields CASILGDYEQYF.

In this sample, this clonotype turned up a few times. The CDR3 DNA reads as TGTGCCAGCTCACCACCGAAAGGGGCCCGTACTGAAGCTTTCTTT. Amino acid sequence: CASSPPKGARTEAFF. V and J are TRBV18 and TRBJ1-1; D may be TRBD1 (5 bases). CDR3 length: 15 amino acids. The V end lost 0 bases, the J end lost 5 bases, and 13 bases lay between the germline ends. Germline CDR1 reads KGHSH; CDR2 reads LQKENI.

The sample holds many counts of this clonotype. The rearrangement joins TRBV5-1 to TRBJ1-2; the match to TRBD1 covers 7 bases. Germline CDR1 is SGHRS and CDR2 is YFSETQ. This CDR3 has 15 residues. V lost 1 base and J lost 4; bases outside the gene matches: 7. As DNA, the CDR3 is TGCGCCAGCAGCTTGCTCTCCGGGACAGTCTATGGCTACACCTTC. Translated: CASSLLSGTVYGYTF.

CDR3 DNA: TGTGCCAGCGGTACAGGGAGAGGCAATCAGCCCCAGCATTTT. It translates to CASGTGRGNQPQHF. J is TRBJ1-5 and V is TRBV6-1; D perhaps matches TRBD1 (6 bases). The CDR3 runs to 14 residues. V was cut by 8 bases and J by 2 bases, with 13 bases left in between. The germline V gene encodes CDR1 MNHNS and CDR2 SASEGT.

This clonotype appeared a few times. The V call is TRBV19, the J call TRBJ2-4, with 8 bases lining up with TRBD2. The CDR3 sequence is 16 residues long. The ends lost 2 bases at V and 1 base at J; junction bases unmatched: 4. Germline lookup yields CDR1 LNHDA and CDR2 SQIVND (reference sequence). The CDR3, as DNA: TGTGCCAGTAGTATAATGGAGCGGGAGGCCAAAAACATTCAGTACTTC. This encodes CASSIMEREAKNIQYF.

This clonotype was recorded many times. Its ends do not fully match the called genes, so a read error is possible. The V call is TRBV7-2, the J call TRBJ2-1; 7 bases are a match to TRBD2. The V gene's germline CDR1 is SGHTA and CDR2 FQGNSA. The CDR3 contains 17 residues. CDR3 loop: CASSLIRLAFSYNEQFF. The CDR3 coding sequence is TGTGCTAGCAGCTTAATAAGACTAGCCTTCTCCTACAATGAGCAGTTCTTC.

This clonotype came up many times. The rearrangement uses TRBV20-1 and TRBJ1-2, with 8 bases lining up with TRBD1. The germline V gene encodes CDR1 DFQATT and CDR2 SNEGSKA (reference sequence). This CDR3 comprises 12 residues. Trimming cost V 1 base and J 10 bases; bases outside gene matches: 5. CDR3 DNA: TGCAGTGCTAGAGTGGACAGGGCCTTCTACACCTTC. This encodes CSARVDRAFYTF.

V and J are TRBV11-3 and TRBJ2-3; D gene unclear. V lost 3 bases to trimming and J lost 0 bases, with 10 bases between them. The germline gives CDR1 SGHNT, CDR2 YENEEA. This CDR3 region has 15 residues. As DNA, the CDR3 is TGTGCCAGCAGCTTGACTTTCCCTAGCACAGATACGCAGTATTTT. It yields the protein CASSLTFPSTDTQYF.

In its sample, this clonotype was seen a few times. V and J are TRBV29-1 and TRBJ2-3; 16 nucleotides line up with TRBD2. The CDR3 loop spans 15 amino acids. J gave up 6 bases and V 3 bases, and 3 bases lay outside the gene matches. Per germline, CDR1 SQVTM and CDR2 ANQGSEA. The CDR3 DNA sequence: TGCAGCGTTGAGGGACTAGCGGGAGGGTCGGATACGCAGTATTTT. Translating gives CSVEGLAGGSDTQYF.

The gene calls are TRBV27 and TRBJ2-1; 7 bases match TRBD2. Trimming cost V 8 bases and J 2 bases; bases outside gene matches: 6. The CDR3 runs to 14 residues. Germline V CDR1 and CDR2: MNHEY, SMNVEV (reference sequence). The CDR3, as DNA: TGTGCCAGCGGAAAGCGGGGCACCTACAATGAGCAGTTCTTC. Translated: CASGKRGTYNEQFF.

There are a few counts of this clonotype. A junction end diverges from the germline sequence, so it may reflect a read error. The rearrangement links TRBV28 to TRBJ2-7, with D possibly TRBD2 on 7 matching bases. This CDR3 has 15 amino acids. Germline lookup yields CDR1 MDHEN and CDR2 SYDVKM. The CDR3 nucleotides read TGTGCCAGTAGTACGTCCGCGGGGGCCTCCGACGAGCAGTACTTC. Translating it yields CASSTSAGASDEQYF.